Presented here are 11 T cell receptor beta chains from one specimen sequenced in a study of shared clonotypes between healthy human individuals. TCRdb's copy holds only in-frame clones and misses some; the assay was immunoSEQ multiplex PCR. The data contain some 1.4 million clones, approximately 97% of them seen just once; the ten biggest clones take up roughly 1.2%. The sample comprised naive CD4+ T cells sorted from blood. Subset denoted: CD45RA+ positively selected. These receptors were taken from a man aged 25-40 years in good health.

The chain carries TRBV2 and TRBJ1-5; 8 bases agree with TRBD1. The CDR3 consists of 15 residues. Germline CDR1 and CDR2: SNHLY and FYNNEI. The V gene end was trimmed by 2 bases and the J gene end by 4 bases; junction bases not matched to a gene: 4. CDR3: CASSEIRQGNQPQHF. CDR3 sequence (DNA): TGTGCCAGCAGTGAAATTAGACAGGGGAATCAGCCCCAGCATTTT.

The genes are TRBV10-1 and TRBJ2-3, with 9 bases that match TRBD1. Germline CDR1 and CDR2: WNHNN and SYGVQD (reference sequence). V was clipped by 5 bases and J by 6 bases; unmatched bases: 9. This CDR3 region has 15 residues. The CDR3 loop reads CASSRRTGVDDTQYF. CDR3 nucleotides: TGCGCCAGCAGTCGGAGGACAGGGGTGGATGATACGCAGTATTTT.

This chain links TRBV18 with TRBJ1-1, with D possibly TRBD1 on 5 matching bases. CDR3 length: 15 residues. Trimming cost V 1 base and J 4 bases, with 13 bases left between them. CDR1 is KGHSH and CDR2 is LQKENI in the germline V gene. This CDR3 is CASSPLEGLTTEAFF. The CDR3 DNA is TGTGCCAGCTCACCACTGGAGGGGCTCACCACTGAAGCTTTCTTT.

This sequence joins TRBV19 and TRBJ2-2, with TRBD2 matching over 8 bases. V trimming: 1 base; J trimming: 3 bases; junction bases outside the gene matches: 1. The germline CDR1 and CDR2 sequences are LNHDA and SQIVND (reference sequence). The CDR3 runs to 15 residues. The CDR3 sequence is CASSIVAGHTGELFF. CDR3 in DNA: TGTGCCAGTAGTATAGTAGCGGGACACACCGGGGAGCTGTTTTTT.

The chain carries TRBV7-9 and TRBJ2-7; D uncertain. The germline V gene encodes CDR1 SEHNR and CDR2 FQNEAQ (reference sequence). Trimming stripped 5 bases from V and 4 bases from J, with 15 bases between. CDR3 size: 14 residues. The CDR3 DNA follows: TGTGCCAGCAGCCCTGAAGGCTTTAGGTACGAGCAGTACTTC. This translates into CASSPEGFRYEQYF.

The chain carries TRBV15 and TRBJ2-3, with unresolved D. Germline CDR1 LNHNV, CDR2 YYDKDF (reference sequence). Trimming took off 0 bases at V and 4 bases at J, with 11 bases between the two ends. The CDR3 totals 15 residues. The CDR3 sequence is CATSRDKTAADTQYF. DNA for the CDR3: TGTGCCACCAGCAGAGATAAGACCGCCGCAGATACGCAGTATTTT.

In its sample, this clone was seen once. The chain employs TRBV5-1 and TRBJ1-4; D unresolved. Germline V gene lookup returns CDR1 SGHRS and CDR2 YFSETQ. V shed 2 bases and J shed 0 bases, with 8 bases lying between them. This CDR3 has 15 residues. The CDR3 bases are TGCGCCAGCAGCTTCCGGGGTGCAACTAATGAAAAACTGTTTTTT. It translates to CASSFRGATNEKLFF.

The CDR3 bases are TGTGCCAGCAGCCCCGTCAGTTCAGATACGCAGTATTTT. As protein: CASSPVSSDTQYF. This chain connects TRBV7-2 to TRBJ2-3; D call uncertain. The CDR3 contains 13 residues. CDR1 is SGHTA and CDR2 is FQGNSA in the germline V gene. Trimming took off 5 bases at V and 4 bases at J, with 10 bases between the two ends.

The chain recombines TRBV5-1 with TRBJ2-1, with TRBD1 matching over 8 bases. Germline V gene lookup returns CDR1 SGHRS and CDR2 YFSETQ. This CDR3 spans 16 amino acids. With V trimmed by 4 bases and J by 4 bases, 10 bases remained unmatched. CDR3 sequence reads: CASSEGAGGAYNEQFF. As DNA, the CDR3 is TGCGCCAGCAGCGAGGGAGCAGGGGGCGCATACAATGAGCAGTTCTTC.

V gene TRBV9 combines with J gene TRBJ2-7, with 9 bases aligning to TRBD1. CDR1 and CDR2 from the germline V gene are SGDLS and YYNGEE. The trim removed 3 bases at V and 2 bases at J, leaving 9 bases unmatched. The CDR3 runs 16 residues. The CDR3 nucleotides are TGTGCCAGCAGCGACAGACAGGGGGGAACCCCCTACGAGCAGTACTTC. This translates into CASSDRQGGTPYEQYF.

The CDR3 DNA is TGTGCCAGCGCGAAGGACCTTCTGATCCAAGAGACCCAGTACTTC. This encodes CASAKDLLIQETQYF. J is TRBJ2-5 and V is TRBV28; no clear D gene. The V end was cut by 8 bases, the J end by 1 base, with 17 bases between. CDR3 size: 15 residues. From germline, CDR1 is MDHEN and CDR2 SYDVKM.